Listed here are 10 T cell receptor beta chains from one sample, sequenced in a study of T cell repertoires in cytomegalovirus infection. TCRdb used MiXCR to reprocess the reads, holding one entry per CDR3 protein. The data show almost 500,000 distinct CDR3 sequences, with around 10% seen just once and 10% to 13% held by the top ten. Sequenced: PBMCs. These TCRs come from a human donor in good health (CMV status not recorded). Some clones in this sample may be carry-over from other donors' samples.

This clonotype occurred many times. The chain uses TRBV6-2 or TRBV6-3 and TRBJ2-1, with TRBD1 identical over 11 bases. Per germline, CDR1 MNHEY and CDR2 SVGEGT. This CDR3 contains 18 residues. V was pared by 0 bases and J by 7 bases, with 11 bases of the junction left unmatched. The CDR3 sequence is CASSYSRTGGFLGNEQFF. The CDR3 DNA reads as TGTGCCAGCAGTTACTCCCGGACAGGGGGCTTTCTGGGGAATGAGCAGTTCTTC.

This clonotype came up a few times. As DNA, the CDR3 is TGCAGCGTTACACAGGGCTATGGCTACACCTTC. It translates to CSVTQGYGYTF. The V gene is TRBV29-1, the J gene TRBJ1-2; weak D call: TRBD1 (6 bases). The V gene lost 5 bases and the J gene lost 4 bases, with 8 bases spanning the gap. Germline lookup yields CDR1 SQVTM and CDR2 ANQGSEA. This CDR3 has 11 residues.

This clonotype was recorded many times. The V call is TRBV4-2, the J call TRBJ1-4; 10 bases are a match to TRBD1. Germline loops: CDR1 LGHNA, CDR2 YNFKEQ. Trimming took 0 bases from V and 8 from J; bases not matched to a gene: 21. CDR3 length: 21 residues. The CDR3 sequence is CASSQEIRGQGLATVREKLFF. The DNA for the CDR3 is TGTGCCAGCAGCCAAGAGATTAGGGGACAGGGGCTCGCAACGGTTCGGGAAAAACTGTTTTTT.

The rearrangement joins TRBV11-2 to TRBJ2-7; 7 bases fit TRBD2. The CDR3 totals 13 residues. Germline V gene data show CDR1 as SGHAT and CDR2 as FQNNGV. The V and J ends lost 5 bases and 4 bases, in that order; junction bases with no gene match: 5. The CDR3 nucleotides are TGTGCCAGCAGCATAGCGGGCTTTTACGAGCAGTACTTC. This gives the protein CASSIAGFYEQYF.

This clonotype was recorded a few times. The chain employs TRBV29-1 and TRBJ2-1; perhaps TRBD1 as D (6 bases). CDR1 SQVTM and CDR2 ANQGSEA come from the germline V gene. V shed 3 bases and J shed 1 base, with 10 bases lying between them. CDR3 length: 14 amino acids. The CDR3 DNA reads TGCAGCGTTGAGAGGGGGAGTTCCTACAATGAGCAGTTCTTC. This codes for CSVERGSSYNEQFF.

This chain joins TRBV15 and TRBJ1-4; TRBD1 is a possible D gene (5 bases). Germline CDR1 LNHNV, CDR2 YYDKDF (reference sequence). The V end was cut by 1 base, the J end by 5 bases, with 8 bases between. CDR3 length: 14 residues. In nucleotides, the CDR3 is TGTGCCACCAGCAGAGGACAGCTAAATGAAAAACTGTTTTTT. This encodes CATSRGQLNEKLFF.

Many counts were recorded for this clonotype. The chain joins TRBV5-1 to TRBJ2-7; a weak D match, TRBD1 (6 bases). This CDR3 is built from 14 residues. Germline values: CDR1 SGHRS, CDR2 YFSETQ. The V gene lost 2 bases and the J gene lost 2 bases, with 11 bases spanning the gap. The CDR3, as DNA: TGCGCCAGCAGCTTCTATCAGGGGCCCTACGAGCAGTACTTC. Encoded protein: CASSFYQGPYEQYF.

This clonotype has at least ten counts. The gene calls are TRBV6-1 and TRBJ1-2; tentative D call: TRBD1 (5 bases). Trimming stripped 6 bases from V and 8 bases from J, with 16 bases between. This CDR3 is built from 13 residues. Germline lookup yields CDR1 MNHNS and CDR2 SASEGT. The CDR3 here is CASRSTGSRGYTF. The DNA for the CDR3 is TGTGCCAGCAGATCAACAGGTTCGAGGGGCTACACCTTC.

This clonotype was detected many times. J is TRBJ2-3 and V is TRBV2; 10 bases line up with TRBD1. The CDR3 runs to 16 residues. Germline loops: CDR1 SNHLY, CDR2 FYNNEI. Trimming cost V 5 bases and J 2 bases; bases outside gene matches: 7. The CDR3 loop is CASSTTGGTITDTQYF. The CDR3, as DNA: TGTGCCAGCAGTACGACAGGGGGCACAATCACAGATACGCAGTATTTT.

This clonotype was recorded many times. The J gene is TRBJ2-3, the V gene TRBV5-4; 7 bases fit TRBD1. There are 16 residues in the CDR3. Germline loops: CDR1 SGHNT, CDR2 YYREEE (reference sequence). Unmatched junction bases numbered 10, after V lost 5 bases and J lost 1 base. CDR3 sequence reads: CASSQGERVGTDTQYF. CDR3 sequence (DNA): TGTGCCAGCAGTCAGGGGGAGCGAGTAGGCACAGATACGCAGTATTTT. The full variable domain, its missing parts supplied by reference TRBV5-4 and TRBJ2-3, is ETGVTQSPTHLIKTRGQQVTLRCSSQSGHNTVSWYQQALGQGPQFIFQYYREEENGRGNFPPRFSGLQFPNYSSELNVNALELDDSALYLCASSQGERVGTDTQYFGPGTRLTVL.